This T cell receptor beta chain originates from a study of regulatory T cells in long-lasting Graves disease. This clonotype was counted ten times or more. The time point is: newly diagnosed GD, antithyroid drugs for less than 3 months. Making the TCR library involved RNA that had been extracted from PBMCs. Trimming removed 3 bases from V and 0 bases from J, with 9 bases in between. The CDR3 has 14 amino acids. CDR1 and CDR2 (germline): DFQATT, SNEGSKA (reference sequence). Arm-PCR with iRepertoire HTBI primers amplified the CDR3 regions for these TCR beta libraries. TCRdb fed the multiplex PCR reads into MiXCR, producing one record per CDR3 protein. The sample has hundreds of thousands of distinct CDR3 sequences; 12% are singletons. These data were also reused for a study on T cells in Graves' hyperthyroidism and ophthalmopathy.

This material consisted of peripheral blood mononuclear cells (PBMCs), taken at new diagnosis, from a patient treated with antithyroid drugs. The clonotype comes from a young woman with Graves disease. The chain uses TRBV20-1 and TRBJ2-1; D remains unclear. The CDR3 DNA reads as TGCAGTGCTAGTGCACGCAGCTCCTACAATGAGCAGTTCTTC. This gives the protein CSASARSSYNEQFF.